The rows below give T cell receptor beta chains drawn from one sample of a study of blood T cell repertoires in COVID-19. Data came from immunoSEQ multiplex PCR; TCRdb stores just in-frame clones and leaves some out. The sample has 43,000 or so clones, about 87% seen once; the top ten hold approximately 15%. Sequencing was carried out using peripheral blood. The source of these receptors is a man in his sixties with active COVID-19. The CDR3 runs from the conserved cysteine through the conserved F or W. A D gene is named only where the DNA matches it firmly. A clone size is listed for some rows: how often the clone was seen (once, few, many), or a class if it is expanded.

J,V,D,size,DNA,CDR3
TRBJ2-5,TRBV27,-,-,TGTGCCAGCAGTTTCCGGGAGACCCAGTACTTC,CASSFRETQYF
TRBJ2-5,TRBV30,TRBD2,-,TGTGCCCATAGCGGGGCAGCCCAAGAGACCCAGTACTTC,CAHSGAAQETQYF
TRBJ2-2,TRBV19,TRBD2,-,TGTGCCAGTAACTCGGGAGGGCCTAACACCGGGGAGCTGTTTTTT,CASNSGGPNTGELFF
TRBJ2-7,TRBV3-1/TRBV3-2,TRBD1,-,TGTGCCAGCAGCTCCATACAGGGGGCAGGGCAGTACTTC,CASSSIQGAGQYF
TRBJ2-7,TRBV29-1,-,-,TGCAGCGTTTTGGGGGCTGGTCAGAACGAGCAGTACTTC,CSVLGAGQNEQYF
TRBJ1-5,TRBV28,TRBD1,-,TGTGCCAGCAGGCCTACGGGACAGGGCTATTATCTTCCCCAGCATTTT,CASRPTGQGYYLPQHF
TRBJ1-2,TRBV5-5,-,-,TGTGCCAGCAGCTTTATCCCCACAGCCTGGGATGGCTACACCTTC,CASSFIPTAWDGYTF
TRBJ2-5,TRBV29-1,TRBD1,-,TGCAGCTTGGACAGGGGGAAGACCCAGTACTTC,CSLDRGKTQYF
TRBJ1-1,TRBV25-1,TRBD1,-,TGTGCCAGCAGTGAATGGGACAGCTCCATGAACACTGAAGCCTTCTTT,CASSEWDSSMNTEAFF
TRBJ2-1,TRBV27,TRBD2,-,TGTGCCAGCAGTCGAACTAGCGGGAGTTTTTATGAGCAGTTCTTC,CASSRTSGSFYEQFF
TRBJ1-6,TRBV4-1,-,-,TGCGCCAGCAGCCAAGTCCCAGCCTATAATTCACCCCTCCACTTT,CASSQVPAYNSPLHF
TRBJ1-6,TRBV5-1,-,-,TGCGCCAGCACCCTACAGGGAGATTCACCCCTCCACTTT,CASTLQGDSPLHF
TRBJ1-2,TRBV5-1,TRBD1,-,TGCGCCAGCAGCTCCACAGGGGGCGACTATGGCTACACCTTC,CASSSTGGDYGYTF
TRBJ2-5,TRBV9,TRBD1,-,TGTGCCAGCAGCGTCGGGACAGGGGGTAGAGAGACCCAGTACTTC,CASSVGTGGRETQYF
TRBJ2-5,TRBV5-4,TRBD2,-,TGTGCCAGCAGCTCTTCCCCTACTAGCGGGCGGAAGACCCAGTACTTC,CASSSSPTSGRKTQYF
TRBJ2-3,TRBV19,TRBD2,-,TGTGCCAGTAGTATAGAGGGCGGGAGAAGCCTCCTTAGCACAGATACGCAGTATTTT,CASSIEGGRSLLSTDTQYF
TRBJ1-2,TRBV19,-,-,TGTGCCAGTAGTATTTCAGCGGGCGCCGGCTATGGCTACACCTTC,CASSISAGAGYGYTF
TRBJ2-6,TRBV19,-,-,TGTGCCAGTACCGACCTGGGGGGTAGTGGGGCCAACGTCCTGACTTTC,CASTDLGGSGANVLTF
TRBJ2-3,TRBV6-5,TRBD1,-,TGTGCCAGCAGTCAGCGGACAGGTACAGATACGCAGTATTTT,CASSQRTGTDTQYF
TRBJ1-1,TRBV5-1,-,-,TGCGCCAGCAGCTTGGAAGCACAGGCGACTGAAGCTTTCTTT,CASSLEAQATEAFF
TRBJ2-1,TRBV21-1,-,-,TGTGCCAGCTTCAGGGGCAATGAGCAGTTCTTC,CASFRGNEQFF
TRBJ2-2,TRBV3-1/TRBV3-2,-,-,TGTGCCAGCACCCTATTGGCGGGAAGCACCGGGGAGCTGTTTTTT,CASTLLAGSTGELFF
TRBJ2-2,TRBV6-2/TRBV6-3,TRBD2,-,TGTGCCAGCAGCGGAACTAGCGGGGGGGCGAACACCGGGGAGCTGTTTTTT,CASSGTSGGANTGELFF
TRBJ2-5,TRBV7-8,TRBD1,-,TGTGCCAGCAGCCATGACAGGGAAGAGACCCAGTACTTC,CASSHDREETQYF
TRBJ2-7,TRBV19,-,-,TGTGCCAGTAGTATATCTTTTCACCCCCAAGGGAGCTACGAGCAGTACTTC,CASSISFHPQGSYEQYF
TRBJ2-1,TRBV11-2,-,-,TGTGCCAGCAGCTTAACAGCAGACACTTCCTACAATGAGCAGTTCTTC,CASSLTADTSYNEQFF
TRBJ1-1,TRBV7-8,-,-,TGTGCCAGCAGCTTATCGGGGGGCCATGAAGCTTTCTTT,CASSLSGGHEAFF
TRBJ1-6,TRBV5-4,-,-,TGTGCCAGCAGCTTGGATCGTGGGCGGAGGATAAATTCACCCCTCCACTTT,CASSLDRGRRINSPLHF
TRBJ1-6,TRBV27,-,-,TGTGCCAGCTCCCCCTCGGGGAAGCTTAGAAGTAATTCACCCCTCCACTTT,CASSPSGKLRSNSPLHF
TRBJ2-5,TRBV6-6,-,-,TGTGCCAGCAGCCCCGCGAGGGATTCGTACCAAGAGACCCAGTACTTC,CASSPARDSYQETQYF
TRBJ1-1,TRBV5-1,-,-,TGCGCCAGCAGCGAGACAATGAACACTGAAGCTTTCTTT,CASSETMNTEAFF
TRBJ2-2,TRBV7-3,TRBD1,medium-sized,TGTGCCAGCAGCATCCACCCGGGACAGGACGGCGGGGAGCTGTTTTTT,CASSIHPGQDGGELFF
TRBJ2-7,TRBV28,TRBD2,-,TGTGCCAGCAGTTTATTTCTAGCGGGGGGGCCCCACGAGCAGTACTTC,CASSLFLAGGPHEQYF
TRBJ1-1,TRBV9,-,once,TGTGCCAGCAGCGTAGACCTCCAGGGGACGAACACTGAAGCTTTCTTT,CASSVDLQGTNTEAFF
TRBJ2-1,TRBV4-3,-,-,TGCGCCAGCAGCTTTAGCTCCTACAATGAGCAGTTCTTC,CASSFSSYNEQFF
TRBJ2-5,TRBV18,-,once,TGTGCCAGCTCACCACCTGCGGGACTTAAGCCCAACTCTTTACGTGAGACCCAGTACTTC,CASSPPAGLKPNSLRETQYF
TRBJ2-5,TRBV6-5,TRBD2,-,TGTGCCAGCAGCGTGAGAAGCGGGGGAAAAGAGACCCAGTACTTC,CASSVRSGGKETQYF
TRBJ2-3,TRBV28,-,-,TGTGCCAGCAGTATTAGCGGTCTCAGCACAGATACGCAGTATTTT,CASSISGLSTDTQYF
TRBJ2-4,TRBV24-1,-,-,TGTGCCACCAGTGATTCCGTCGCCAAAAACATTCAGTACTTC,CATSDSVAKNIQYF
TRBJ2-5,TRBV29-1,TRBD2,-,TGCAGCGGGGGACTAGCGGGGGAGACCCAGTACTTC,CSGGLAGETQYF
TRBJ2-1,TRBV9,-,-,TGTGCCAGTGGAGAACAAACGGGGAGGAGGAATGAGCAGTTCTTC,CASGEQTGRRNEQFF